Listed below are T cell receptor beta chains from one sample, sequenced in a study of T cell changes during pregnancy in multiple sclerosis. TCRdb's table, derived via immunoSEQ multiplex PCR, lists solely in-frame clones and lacks some. This sample yields about 60,000 clones, of which around 92% are seen a single time; 0.75% to 0.95% belongs to the top ten. This specimen was peripheral blood, taken in the first trimester of pregnancy. Receptors were obtained from a female donor with multiple sclerosis, enrolled in a pregnancy study. Both conserved end residues are trimmed from each CDR3. The order of the fields is V gene, CDR3 protein.

>TRBV19
ASSVDRGGQPQH
>TRBV30
AWSLTGRTEAF
>TRBV5-5
ASTTGYGYT
>TRBV15
ATSTREGPINEKLF
>TRBV7-2
ASRGWAGNSPLH
>TRBV7-2
ASSRRTGDYEQY
>TRBV5-1
ASSLGQGGGYT
>TRBV4-3
ASSQEGAEAF
>TRBV20-1
SASKEGGAF
>TRBV11-2
ASSLGGPEAF
>TRBV4-3
ASSQVDRVGYEAF
>TRBV6-1
ASSEVAGGTDTQY
>TRBV6-1
ASSGGGLAGEQY
>TRBV7-9
ASSPPLTGSHEQY
>TRBV18
ASSPEPAGELF
>TRBV4-1
ASSHPDREIQPQH
>TRBV30
AWSRDWYEQY
>TRBV29-1
SVLGGDHGYT
>TRBV19
ASSIASGIQPQH
>TRBV7-3
ASSPGVSTDTQY
>TRBV7-8
ASSPGGRSSYNEQF
>TRBV4-2
ASSQGAIYGHT
>TRBV2
ASSGWTGDQPQH
>TRBV6-6
ASLEDGNTGELF
>TRBV12-5
ASGPTENTGELF
>TRBV19
ASSIAGQGLGSPLH